This record covers a single T cell receptor (beta chain). This sample is drawn from a study of blood T cell repertoires in COVID-19. This CDR3 spans 14 amino acids. Trimming took 0 bases from V and 4 from J, leaving 12 bases between them. Germline V CDR1 and CDR2: GTSNPN, SVGIG (reference sequence). Original handling: Amplification of reference gene primers was used by the study to estimate nucleated cell counts. Clones were sequenced by immunoSEQ multiplex PCR, and TCRdb holds only the in-frame ones, with some missing. The V and J calls and clone size are taken from that table; D and trimming were inferred from the DNA. In the table there are 25,000 to 35,000 clones, about 86% of which are singletons.

The sample consisted of peripheral blood. The V and J genes are TRBV30 and TRBJ1-2; weak D call: TRBD1 (6 bases). This TCR derives from a human donor with active COVID-19. The donor label of this sample is uncertain. As DNA, the CDR3 is TGTGCCTGGAGTGTACTGGGGGCAGGCTATGGCTACACCTTC. Translating gives CAWSVLGAGYGYTF.